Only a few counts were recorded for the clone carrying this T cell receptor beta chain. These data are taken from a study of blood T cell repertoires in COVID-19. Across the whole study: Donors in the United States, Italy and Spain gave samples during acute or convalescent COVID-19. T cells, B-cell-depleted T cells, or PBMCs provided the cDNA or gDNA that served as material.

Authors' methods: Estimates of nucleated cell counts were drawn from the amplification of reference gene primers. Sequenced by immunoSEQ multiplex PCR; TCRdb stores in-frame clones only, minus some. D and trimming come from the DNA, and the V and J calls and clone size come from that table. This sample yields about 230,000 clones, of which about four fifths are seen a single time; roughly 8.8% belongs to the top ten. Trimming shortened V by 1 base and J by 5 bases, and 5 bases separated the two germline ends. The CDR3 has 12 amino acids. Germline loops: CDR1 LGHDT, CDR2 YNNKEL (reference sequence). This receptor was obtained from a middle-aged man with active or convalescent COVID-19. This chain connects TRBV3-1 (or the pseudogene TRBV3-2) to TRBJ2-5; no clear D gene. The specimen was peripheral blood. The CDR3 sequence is CASSQGRETQYF. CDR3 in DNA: TGTGCCAGCAGCCAAGGGCGGGAGACCCAGTACTTC.